The present TCR beta chain was sequenced within a study of cytomegalovirus exposure and HLA in healthy donors. Whole-study results and caveats: The tendency of first-cohort TCR clusters to co-occur in the 120 or so validation repertoires was the finding of a later analysis. A few of the chains that were CMV-associated were confirmed in vitro to be specific for CMV antigens.

Profiling relied on immunoSEQ multiplex PCR, and the TCRdb table lists in-frame clones only, not all of them. The data show 80,000 to 100,000 clones, 87% seen once. CDR3 size: 15 residues. The germline V gene encodes CDR1 SGHRS and CDR2 YFSETQ. The V and J ends lost 0 bases and 0 bases respectively, with 7 bases between them. This clone was counted a few times. The antigen is undetermined. V and J are TRBV5-1 and TRBJ1-5; D not certain. The TCR comes from a man aged 18-30 years in good health and CMV-seropositive. What was sequenced was PBMCs. CDR3 loop: CASSLDRASNQPQHF. The CDR3 DNA reads as TGCGCCAGCAGCTTGGACAGAGCTAGCAATCAGCCCCAGCATTTT.